The entry below gives a single T cell receptor beta chain sequence along with its context. The source of the sample is a study of read filtering for tumor transcriptome and immune sequencing. Looking at the study overall: 8 patients were R-ISS I, about 16 were R-ISS II, roughly seven were R-ISS III. After DNase treatment, RNA was made into whole-transcriptome libraries.

V trimming: 6 bases; J trimming: 2 bases; junction bases outside the gene matches: 6. The CDR3 is 15 amino acids. Germline values: CDR1 MNHEY, CDR2 SVGAGI. From 300 to 400 ng of RNA, a library with molecular barcoded alpha/delta and beta/gamma adaptors was made. From the reads, TCRdb called clonotypes with MiXCR, one entry per CDR3 protein. This table holds roughly 130,000 distinct CDR3 sequences, 13% found once. V and J are TRBV6-5 and TRBJ1-5; TRBD1 agrees at 8 bases. The sequence came from a donor at least 40 years old with multiple myeloma. Material: a population of CD138-negative cells sorted from bone marrow. CDR3 sequence (DNA): TGTGCCAGCAGCACCGACAGGGGTGGCAATCAGCCCCAGCATTTT. Amino acids: CASSTDRGGNQPQHF.